Listed below are T cell receptor beta chains from one sample, sequenced in a study of shared clonotypes between healthy human individuals. This table comes from immunoSEQ multiplex PCR, and its TCRdb copy is limited to in-frame clones, with some not included. Among about 460,000 clones listed, around 77% were seen once. Sequenced material: PBMCs. The origin of the receptors is a woman aged 40-49 years in good health. Some clones in this sample may be carry-over from other donors' samples. The CDR3 runs from the conserved cysteine through the conserved F or W. D genes are given only for firm matches. Some rows mark clone size as missing; the rest say once, few, many or name a class of expanded clone.

D gene	V gene	J gene	clone size	CDR3 DNA	CDR3 protein
.	TRBV4-2	TRBJ2-2	.	TGTGCCAGCAGCCAAGGGGCAGGACCGAACACCGGGGAGCTGTTTTTT	CASSQGAGPNTGELFF
TRBD1	TRBV7-8	TRBJ2-5	.	TGTGCCAGCAGCTGGGACAGGAGTCGTGGAGCCCAGTACTTC	CASSWDRSRGAQYF
.	TRBV30	TRBJ2-6	once	TGTGCCTGGGGTCGTGGAACTGGGGCCAACGTCCTGACTTTC	CAWGRGTGANVLTF
TRBD1	TRBV14	TRBJ2-1	.	TGTGCCAGCAGCCAAGCGGGGGACAGGGCTAGCAATGAGCAGTTCTTC	CASSQAGDRASNEQFF
TRBD2	TRBV7-9	TRBJ2-1	.	TGTGCCAGCAGCTCTACTAGCGGGAGTAGAAATGAGCAGTTCTTC	CASSSTSGSRNEQFF
.	TRBV7-8	TRBJ1-5	few	TGTGCCAGCAGCCCCGGGGTGAATCAGCCCCAGCATTTT	CASSPGVNQPQHF
TRBD2	TRBV25-1	TRBJ2-3	many	TGTGCCAGCAGTGTACTAGCGGGAGGGATCTTCGGCACAGATACGCAGTATTTT	CASSVLAGGIFGTDTQYF
.	TRBV19	TRBJ1-1	.	TGTGCCAGTAGTATTGCAGAACTGAGGCCTTTCTTT	CASSIAELRPFF
TRBD1	TRBV29-1	TRBJ2-3	.	TGCAGCGTTGAAGTTTCGGGGACAGGGTCAGATACGCAGTATTTT	CSVEVSGTGSDTQYF
TRBD1	TRBV7-2	TRBJ1-2	few	TGTGCCAGCAGCCCAAGGCAGGGGGGGAACTATGGCTACACCTTC	CASSPRQGGNYGYTF
.	TRBV7-9	TRBJ1-3	.	TGTGCCAGCAGCCTCATTGGAAACACCATATATTTT	CASSLIGNTIYF